Included here is one TCR beta chain sequence, with context. The antigen is undetermined. The data belong to a study of T cell responses to AZD1222 COVID-19 vaccine. Study observations and caveats: There were repertoire samples only from the period after the peak T cell response. Spike-specific TCR depth and breadth grew after two AZD1222 doses. Clonal diversity was possibly underestimated, and white British individuals and females predominated among donors.

The length of the CDR3 is 13 residues. Trimming removed 4 bases from V and 1 base from J, with 8 bases in between. The germline gives CDR1 SGHRS, CDR2 YFSETQ. The data were produced by immunoSEQ multiplex PCR, yet TCRdb's version contains in-frame clones alone and is incomplete. This sample has around 180,000 clones, with more than 75% found just once. The clonotype originates from an adult in good health. This chain joins TRBV5-1 and TRBJ1-1; no clear D gene. This specimen consisted of peripheral blood, obtained on day 0 of MenACWY control vaccination. CDR3 in DNA: TGCGCCAGCAGCAGGGTAGGGAACACTGAAGCTTTCTTT. This translates into CASSRVGNTEAFF.